This T cell receptor beta chain was captured by sequencing in a study of T-cell memory formation after mild COVID-19. V lost 0 bases to trimming and J lost 8 bases, with 11 bases between them. Germline CDR1 LGHNA, CDR2 YSLEER. CDR3 length: 15 residues. Regarding the study as a whole: The pre-infection memory compartment contained some responding clones, suggesting cross-reactive memory joined.

TCRdb reanalysed the 5' RACE reads using MiXCR and keeps one entry per CDR3 protein. The profile shows roughly 300,000 distinct CDR3 sequences, approximately 15% of them singletons. A note on this clonotype: No antigen is known for it.

Sequenced material: PBMCs or a T cell subset sorted from them (not recorded which). This receptor was taken from a man aged 18 to 35 who had mild COVID-19 (a few samples of this study predate the infection). Cell type and time point are not known. V gene TRBV4-3 combines with J gene TRBJ1-6; TRBD1 is a possible D gene (5 bases). CDR3 bases: TGCGCCAGCAGCCAAGACAGGGAGGGCTATTCACCCCTCCACTTT. It codes for CASSQDREGYSPLHF.